This TCR beta chain derives from a study of T cells in Graves' hyperthyroidism and ophthalmopathy. Findings and caveats of the study: Model output signaled ophthalmopathy a median around 5.9 months ahead of onset. The authors' 13 V-J model separated ophthalmopathy from stable hyperthyroidism.

Patients having uncontrolled infection, another autoimmune disease, pregnancy or lactation were not included. RNA transcripts yielded amplified TCR beta CDR3 regions. The primer set for the first-round RT-PCR of the TCR CDR3 was HTBI. TCRdb itself ran the multiplex PCR reads through MiXCR, one entry per CDR3 protein. Here the sample spans over 500,000 distinct CDR3 sequences, roughly 15% being singletons. Points on this clonotype: Its antigen is not identified. This may arise from a read error, as a much more abundant clone is one base away.

J gave up 4 bases and V 5 bases, and 7 bases lay outside the gene matches. Germline V CDR1 and CDR2: KGHDR, SFDVKD. The length of the CDR3 is 15 residues. This receptor was identified in a woman aged 40-49 years with Graves' hyperthyroidism. Material for sequencing was blood. The J gene is TRBJ1-5, the V gene TRBV24-1; 7 bases map to TRBD1. CDR3: CATSGPRGVNQPQHF. CDR3 coding DNA: TGTGCCACCAGTGGCCCCAGGGGGGTAAATCAGCCCCAGCATTTT.